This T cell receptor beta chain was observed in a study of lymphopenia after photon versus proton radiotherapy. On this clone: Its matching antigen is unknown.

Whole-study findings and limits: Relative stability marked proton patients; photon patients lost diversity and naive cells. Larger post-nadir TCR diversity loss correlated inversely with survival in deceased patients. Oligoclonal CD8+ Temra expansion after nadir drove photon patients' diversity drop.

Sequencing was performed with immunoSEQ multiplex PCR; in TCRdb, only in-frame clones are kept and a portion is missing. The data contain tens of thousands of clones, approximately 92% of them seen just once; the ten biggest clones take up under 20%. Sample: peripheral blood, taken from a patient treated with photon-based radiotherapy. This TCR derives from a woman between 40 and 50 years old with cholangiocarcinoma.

The CDR3 is CASSNEGHYGYTF. CDR3 nucleotides: TGTGCCAGCAGCAACGAGGGGCACTATGGCTACACCTTC. The chain employs TRBV6-5 and TRBJ1-2; TRBD1 might be the D (5 bases). Deletions cut 6 bases from V and 3 bases from J, with 11 bases between. Germline V gives CDR1 MNHEY, CDR2 SVGAGI. The CDR3 runs to 13 residues.